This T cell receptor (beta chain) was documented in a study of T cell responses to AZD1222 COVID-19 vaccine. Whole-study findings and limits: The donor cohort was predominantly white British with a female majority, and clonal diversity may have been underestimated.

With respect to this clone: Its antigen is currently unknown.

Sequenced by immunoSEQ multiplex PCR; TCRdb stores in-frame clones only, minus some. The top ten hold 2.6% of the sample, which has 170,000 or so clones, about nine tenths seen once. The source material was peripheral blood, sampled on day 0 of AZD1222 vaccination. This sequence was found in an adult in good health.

The CDR3 loop reads CATRSTGSSYEQYF. In DNA form, the CDR3 reads TGTGCCACCAGATCGACAGGGAGCTCCTACGAGCAGTACTTC. The chain links TRBV15 to TRBJ2-7; TRBD1 matches 7 bases. CDR1 is LNHNV and CDR2 is YYDKDF in the germline V gene (reference sequence). CDR3 length: 14 amino acids. V shed 6 bases, J shed 0 bases, and the junction held 5 bases outside the gene matches.